This TCR beta chain was captured by sequencing in a study of blood T cell repertoires in COVID-19 (dated by TCRdb to 2020 to 2021). Regarding the complete study: Collaborator samples came from the United States, Italy and Spain and covered acute and convalescent phases of COVID-19. The prospective study material was composed of cDNA or gDNA derived from T cells, B-cell-depleted T cells, or PBMCs. Deeply sampled blood TCRbeta repertoires from subjects exposed to, actively infected with, or recovered from COVID-19 were included in the dataset. The repertoires were released in a freely available public database intended as a resource for research on the immune response to SARS-CoV-2. The samples were drawn from two sources: the first 160 participants of the ongoing ImmuneRACE study, and 1,200 or so subjects contributed by 6 global collaborators. The sample metadata nearly always contained a de-identified subject ID, COVID-19 status, age in years and sex. Where HLA class I and class II types were available, the types were taken from metadata supplied by the sample provider, not from assay-based typing.

Beyond this particular receptor, the publication reports: Clinical and demographic metadata were provided uncurated, with the amount varying by source and participant.

Ends trimmed: V by 6 bases, J by 8 bases; bases unmatched to a gene: 4. Reading from cysteine to phenylalanine, the CDR3 counts 12 amino acids. Just CDR3 DNA is preserved here, 36 bases in frame from base 1. The germline V gene encodes CDR1 SGHRS and CDR2 YFSETQ. Points on this clone: Its cognate antigen has yet to be identified. The sample holds no much larger clone one base away, and base qualities are not on file.

TCRbeta CDR3 regions were amplified from genomic DNA using the immunoSEQ Assay, a bias-controlled multiplex PCR. The study's processing was this. Nucleated cell counts per sample were estimated from amplification of reference gene primers within the assay. To quantify the absolute abundance of each unique TCRbeta CDR3 rearrangement, sequence reads were collapsed and filtered. For each sample, productive Simpson clonality was calculated as the square root of Simpson's diversity index over productive rearrangements. Not all clones reach the TCRdb copy of this immuneACCESS table, which keeps in-frame sequences only. Checked studies attribute under half of the gap to unresolved V genes and leave the rest unexplained. That table supplies the V and J calls and clone size; D and trimming were determined from the DNA. The sample table records 95,000 to 120,000 clones; 65% to 80% of these occur just once. 1.5% to 2% of the sample goes to the ten largest clones.

Collaborating institutions collected whole blood in K2EDTA tubes following their own protocols. Collaborator samples were shipped for TCRbeta analysis as frozen whole blood, isolated PBMCs, or DNA extracted from either sample type. The receptor comes from a woman between 40 and 50 years old with acute or convalescent COVID-19. This sequence uses TRBV5-1 and TRBJ2-1; 8 junctional bases match TRBD2. Sequenced: peripheral blood. CDR3 reads: CASTAGGYEQFF. The DNA reads as follows: TGCGCCAGCACCGCGGGGGGATATGAGCAGTTCTTC.